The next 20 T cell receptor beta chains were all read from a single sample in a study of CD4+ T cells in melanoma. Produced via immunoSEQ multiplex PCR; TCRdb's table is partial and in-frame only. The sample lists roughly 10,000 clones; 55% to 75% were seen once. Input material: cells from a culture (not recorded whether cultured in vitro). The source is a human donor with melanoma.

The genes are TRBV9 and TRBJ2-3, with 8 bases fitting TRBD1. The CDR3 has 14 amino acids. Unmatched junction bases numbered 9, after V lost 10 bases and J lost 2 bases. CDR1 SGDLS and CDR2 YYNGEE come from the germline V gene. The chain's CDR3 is CAPQQGVLTDTQYF. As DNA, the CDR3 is TGTGCCCCCCAACAGGGGGTACTCACAGATACGCAGTATTTT.

The CDR3 DNA sequence: TGCGCCAGCCCCCGAGGCTACACCTTC. This translates into CASPRGYTF. The chain carries TRBV4-3 and TRBJ1-2, with D uncertain. This CDR3 comprises 9 residues. Germline CDR1 reads LGHNA; CDR2 reads YSLEER. V was trimmed by 8 bases and J by 8 bases, leaving 6 bases between them.

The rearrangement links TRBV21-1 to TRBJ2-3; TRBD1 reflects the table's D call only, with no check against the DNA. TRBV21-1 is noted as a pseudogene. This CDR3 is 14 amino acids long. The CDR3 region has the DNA TGTGCCAGCAGCACCAACAGGGTAGCAGATACGCAGTATTTT. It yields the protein CASSTNRVADTQYF.

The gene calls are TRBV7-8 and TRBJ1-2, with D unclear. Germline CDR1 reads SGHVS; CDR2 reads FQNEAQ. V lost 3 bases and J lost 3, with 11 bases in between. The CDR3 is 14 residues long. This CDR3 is CASSLRAGDYGYTF. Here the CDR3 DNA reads TGTGCCAGCAGCTTGCGGGCCGGAGACTATGGCTACACCTTC.

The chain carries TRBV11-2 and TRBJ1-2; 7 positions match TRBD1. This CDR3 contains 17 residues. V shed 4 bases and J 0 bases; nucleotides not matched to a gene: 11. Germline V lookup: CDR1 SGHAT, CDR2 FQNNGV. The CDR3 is CASSSLRTGQSNYGYTF. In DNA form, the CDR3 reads TGTGCCAGCAGCTCCCTGCGGACAGGACAATCTAACTATGGCTACACCTTC.

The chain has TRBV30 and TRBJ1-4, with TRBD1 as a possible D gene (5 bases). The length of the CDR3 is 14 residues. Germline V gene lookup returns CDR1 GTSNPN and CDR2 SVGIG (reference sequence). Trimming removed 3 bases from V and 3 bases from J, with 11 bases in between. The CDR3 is CAWRIRGSNEKLFF. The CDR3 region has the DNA TGTGCCTGGAGGATAAGGGGTTCTAATGAAAAACTGTTTTTT.

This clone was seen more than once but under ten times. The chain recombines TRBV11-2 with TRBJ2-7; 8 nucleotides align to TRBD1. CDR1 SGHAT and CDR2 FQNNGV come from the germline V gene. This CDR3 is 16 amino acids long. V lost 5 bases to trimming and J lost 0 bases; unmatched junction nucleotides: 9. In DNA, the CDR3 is TGTGCCAGCAGCCGGTTGACAGGGGCCAGCTCCTACGAGCAGTACTTC. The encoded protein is CASSRLTGASSYEQYF.

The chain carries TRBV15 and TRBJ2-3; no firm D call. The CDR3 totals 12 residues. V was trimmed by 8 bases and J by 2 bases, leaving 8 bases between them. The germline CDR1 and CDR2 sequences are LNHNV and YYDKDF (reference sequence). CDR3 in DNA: TGTGCCACCTCCAGGTCCACAGATACGCAGTATTTT. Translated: CATSRSTDTQYF.

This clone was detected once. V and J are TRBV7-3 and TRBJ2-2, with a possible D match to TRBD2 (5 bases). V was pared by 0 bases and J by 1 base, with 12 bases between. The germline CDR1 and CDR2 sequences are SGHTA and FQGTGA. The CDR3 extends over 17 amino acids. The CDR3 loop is CASSLTTSAVNTGELFF. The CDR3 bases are TGTGCCAGCAGCTTAACGACGTCAGCGGTGAACACCGGGGAGCTGTTTTTT.

Written as DNA, the CDR3 is TGTGCCACCAGCACCGTGGACTGGAACACTGAAGCTTTCTTT. It specifies CATSTVDWNTEAFF. The chain carries TRBV15 and TRBJ1-1; no definite D call. The V and J ends lost 4 bases and 1 base respectively, with 10 bases between them. CDR1 is LNHNV and CDR2 is YYDKDF in the germline V gene (reference sequence). The CDR3 spans 14 residues.

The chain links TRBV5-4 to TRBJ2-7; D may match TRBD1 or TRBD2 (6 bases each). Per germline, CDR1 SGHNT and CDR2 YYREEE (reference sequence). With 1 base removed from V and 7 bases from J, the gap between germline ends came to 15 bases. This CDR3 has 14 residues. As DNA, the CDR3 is TGTGCCAGCAGCTTGCAGGGGAAGGGGAGGGAGCAGTACTTC. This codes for CASSLQGKGREQYF.

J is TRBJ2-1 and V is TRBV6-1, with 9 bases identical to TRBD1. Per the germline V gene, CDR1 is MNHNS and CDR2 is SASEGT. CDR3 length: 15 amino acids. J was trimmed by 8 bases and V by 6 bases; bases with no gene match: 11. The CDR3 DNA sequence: TGTGCCAGCAGGGGGCCGGGACAGGGCCGGTATGAGCAGTTCTTC. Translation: CASRGPGQGRYEQFF.

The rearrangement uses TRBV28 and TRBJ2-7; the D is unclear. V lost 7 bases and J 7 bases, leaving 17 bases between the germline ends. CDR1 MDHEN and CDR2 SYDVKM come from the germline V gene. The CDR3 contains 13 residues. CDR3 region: CASNRPAPGEQYF. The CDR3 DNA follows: TGTGCCAGCAATCGTCCAGCCCCCGGAGAGCAGTACTTC.

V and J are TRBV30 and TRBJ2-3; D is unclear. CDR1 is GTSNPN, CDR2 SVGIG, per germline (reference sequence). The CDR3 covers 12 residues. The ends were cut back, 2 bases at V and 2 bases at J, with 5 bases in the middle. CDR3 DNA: TGTGCCTGGAGTAAAGCCACAGATACGCAGTATTTT. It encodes CAWSKATDTQYF.

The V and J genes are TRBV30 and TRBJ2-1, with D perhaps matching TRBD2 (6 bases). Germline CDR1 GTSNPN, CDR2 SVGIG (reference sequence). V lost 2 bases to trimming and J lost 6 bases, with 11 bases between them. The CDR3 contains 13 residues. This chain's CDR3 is CAWSLRRVNEQFF. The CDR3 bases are TGTGCCTGGAGTCTGAGGAGGGTCAATGAGCAGTTCTTC.

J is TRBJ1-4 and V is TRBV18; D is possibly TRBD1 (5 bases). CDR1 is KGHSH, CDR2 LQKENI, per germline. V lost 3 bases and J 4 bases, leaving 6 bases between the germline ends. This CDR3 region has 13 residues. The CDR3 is CASSPGLNEKLFF. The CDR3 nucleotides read TGTGCCAGCTCACCGGGACTTAATGAAAAACTGTTTTTT.

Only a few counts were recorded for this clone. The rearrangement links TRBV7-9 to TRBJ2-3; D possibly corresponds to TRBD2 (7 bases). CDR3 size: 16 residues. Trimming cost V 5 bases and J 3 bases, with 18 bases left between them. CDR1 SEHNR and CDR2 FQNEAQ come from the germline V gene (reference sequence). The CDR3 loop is CASSDGVGGQTDTQYF. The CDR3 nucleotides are TGTGCCAGCAGCGACGGAGTCGGGGGGCAGACAGATACGCAGTATTTT.

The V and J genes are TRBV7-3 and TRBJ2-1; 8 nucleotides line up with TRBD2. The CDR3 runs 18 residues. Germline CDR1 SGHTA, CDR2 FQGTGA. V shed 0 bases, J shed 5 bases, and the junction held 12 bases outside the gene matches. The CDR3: CASSLTRDKRGSDNEQFF. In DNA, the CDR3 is TGTGCCAGCAGCTTAACGAGGGATAAGCGGGGGAGCGACAATGAGCAGTTCTTC.

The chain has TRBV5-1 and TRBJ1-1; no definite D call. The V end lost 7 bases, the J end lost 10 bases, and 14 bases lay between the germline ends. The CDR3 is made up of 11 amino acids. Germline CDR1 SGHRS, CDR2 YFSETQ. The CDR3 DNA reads TGCGCCAGCCGCGGGTGGGAGGGAGCTTTCTTT. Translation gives CASRGWEGAFF.

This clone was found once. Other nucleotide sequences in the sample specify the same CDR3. The CDR3 DNA sequence: TGTGCCAGCAGTTACCCAGGTGGAGGGGAGACCCAGTACTTC. Its translation: CASSYPGGGETQYF. The chain uses TRBV6-5 and TRBJ2-5, with D maybe TRBD2 (6 bases). Germline assignment: CDR1 MNHEY and CDR2 SVGAGI. The V end was cut by 2 bases, the J end by 5 bases, with 12 bases between. CDR3 size: 14 residues.